One sample yielded the 27 T cell receptor beta chains listed below, sequenced in a study of blood T cell repertoires in COVID-19. Using immunoSEQ multiplex PCR, the repertoire was profiled, and TCRdb retains in-frame clones only, with some absent. The sample has some 290,000 clones; roughly 90% are singletons. Sequencing was performed on peripheral blood. All receptors come from a woman younger than 45 with COVID-19, enrolled during active disease.

The rearrangement links TRBV7-2 to TRBJ1-3; the D gene is possibly TRBD1 (6 bases). Germline V gene lookup returns CDR1 SGHTA and CDR2 FQGNSA. The CDR3 loop spans 14 amino acids. V was cut by 1 base and J by 7 bases, with 11 bases left in between. The CDR3 region is CASSLGGPANTIYF. The CDR3 nucleotides read TGTGCCAGCAGCTTAGGGGGGCCCGCTAACACCATATATTTT. Together with reference TRBV7-2 and TRBJ1-3, the CDR3 gives the full variable domain: GAGVSQSPSNKVTEKGKDVELRCDPISGHTALYWYRQSLGQGLEFLIYFQGNSAPDKSGLPSDRFSAERTGGSVSTLTIQRTQQEDSAVYLCASSLGGPANTIYFGEGSWLTVV.

This sequence joins TRBV19 and TRBJ1-6; D is perhaps TRBD1 (5 bases). Deletions cut 9 bases from V and 6 bases from J, with 18 bases between. Per germline, CDR1 LNHDA and CDR2 SQIVND (reference sequence). The CDR3 loop spans 15 amino acids. The CDR3 nucleotides are TGTGCCAGCAAAACCGGGGCCGGGGGTAATTCACCCCTCCACTTT. It translates to CASKTGAGGNSPLHF. Looking up the rest from reference TRBV19 and TRBJ1-6 gives the full variable domain: DGGITQSPKYLFRKEGQNVTLSCEQNLNHDAMYWYRQDPGQGLRLIYYSQIVNDFQKGDIAEGYSVSREKKESFPLTVTSAQKNPTAFYLCASKTGAGGNSPLHFGNGTRLTVT.

The chain carries TRBV4-2 and TRBJ1-2, with D possibly matching TRBD1 (5 bases). The V gene lost 0 bases and the J gene lost 7 bases, with 12 bases spanning the gap. The CDR3 is 14 residues long. CDR1 and CDR2 from the germline V gene are LGHNA and YNFKEQ. CDR3 sequence (DNA): TGTGCCAGCAGCCAAGAGGCCCTGGGGGGTGGCTACACCTTC. Encoded protein: CASSQEALGGGYTF.

The gene calls are TRBV2 and TRBJ1-5, with 7 bases lining up with TRBD1. The CDR3 length is 16 residues. V lost 4 bases, J lost 2 bases, and 8 bases stayed unmatched. Germline V gene sequence: CDR1 SNHLY, CDR2 FYNNEI. CDR3 region: CASSAGTVFGNQPQHF. The CDR3 region has the DNA TGTGCCAGCAGTGCCGGGACAGTGTTTGGCAATCAGCCCCAGCATTTT.

This clone was detected only once. J is TRBJ1-1 and V is TRBV10-3, with a possible D match to TRBD1 (5 bases). The V end lost 6 bases, the J end lost 4 bases, and 15 bases lay between the germline ends. The CDR3 contains 14 residues. Germline loops: CDR1 ENHRY, CDR2 SYGVKD. CDR3 amino acids: CAISLSGVGTEAFF. DNA for the CDR3: TGTGCCATCAGCCTGTCGGGGGTGGGCACTGAAGCTTTCTTT.

The CDR3 region has the DNA TGTGCCAGCAGCCAAGAAGGCGCCCTAGATACCACCGAGCAGTACTTC. This codes for CASSQEGALDTTEQYF. This chain connects TRBV4-2 to TRBJ2-7; D remains unclear. V shed 0 bases and J shed 6 bases, with 18 bases lying between them. Germline loops: CDR1 LGHNA, CDR2 YNFKEQ. This CDR3 is 16 amino acids long.

The rearrangement uses TRBV10-1 and TRBJ2-5, with TRBD2 identical over 11 bases. The CDR3 covers 14 residues. Losses at the gene ends were 5 bases for V and 10 bases for J; bases not matched to a gene: 9. In germline, CDR1 is WNHNN, CDR2 SYGVQD (reference sequence). The CDR3 nucleotides read TGCGCCAGCAGTCCTAGCGGGGGGCGACCCCTCCAGTACTTC. This sequence encodes CASSPSGGRPLQYF.

The gene calls are TRBV9 and TRBJ2-7; D gene unclear. CDR3 length equals 17 residues. Germline CDR1 SGDLS, CDR2 YYNGEE. Between the trimmed V and J ends, which lost 1 base and 4 bases, there was a span of 21 bases. This CDR3 reads CASSVSARLTNNYEQYF. The CDR3 DNA reads TGTGCCAGCAGCGTAAGTGCCCGTCTTACGAACAATTACGAGCAGTACTTC.

The chain is built from TRBV6-5 and TRBJ1-2; D not certain. Germline CDR1 is MNHEY and CDR2 is SVGAGI. Trimming shortened V by 2 bases and J by 8 bases, and 12 bases separated the two germline ends. This CDR3 is 13 amino acids long. CDR3 bases: TGTGCCAGCAGTTACGCTACGTTCAAAGGCTACACCTTC. It specifies CASSYATFKGYTF.

V gene TRBV3-1 (or the pseudogene TRBV3-2) combines with J gene TRBJ2-2, with 9 positions matching TRBD2. Germline V gene sequence: CDR1 LGHDT, CDR2 YNNKEL (reference sequence). The V and J ends lost 0 bases and 1 base, in that order; junction bases with no gene match: 6. There are 18 residues in the CDR3. CDR3 region: CASSQDRTSEMNTGELFF. The CDR3 DNA is TGTGCCAGCAGCCAAGACAGGACTAGCGAAATGAACACCGGGGAGCTGTTTTTT.

The chain is built from TRBV11-2 and TRBJ1-1; D ambiguous. CDR1 and CDR2 from the germline V gene are SGHAT and FQNNGV. The V end lost 3 bases, the J end lost 1 base, and 9 bases lay between the germline ends. The CDR3 extends over 14 amino acids. The CDR3 reads CASSLPRQNTEAFF. CDR3 DNA: TGTGCCAGCAGCTTGCCGAGGCAGAACACTGAAGCTTTCTTT.

The chain has TRBV7-9 and TRBJ1-2; D not resolved. Germline CDR1 reads SEHNR; CDR2 reads FQNEAQ (reference sequence). This CDR3 comprises 14 residues. Trimming removed 1 base at V and 4 bases at J, with 10 bases between. In DNA, the CDR3 is TGTGCCAGCAGCTTAGGTGTCTTATTCTATGGCTACACCTTC. Protein: CASSLGVLFYGYTF. Full variable domain (remainder filled in from reference TRBV7-9 and TRBJ1-2): DTGVSQNPRHKITKRGQNVTFRCDPISEHNRLYWYRQTLGQGPEFLTYFQNEAQLEKSRLLSDRFSAERPKGSFSTLEIQRTEQGDSAMYLCASSLGVLFYGYTFGSGTRLTVV.

The chain couples TRBV6-9 to TRBJ1-4; D is ambiguous. V lost 2 bases and J 1 base, leaving 17 bases between the germline ends. There are 18 residues in the CDR3. The germline CDR1 and CDR2 sequences are MNHGY and SVAAGI. The DNA for the CDR3 is TGTGCCAGCAGTTATACTCCCTATACTTTTGGAACTAATGAAAAACTGTTTTTT. Residues: CASSYTPYTFGTNEKLFF.

The sample holds one count of this clone. The genes are TRBV19 and TRBJ2-1, with a tentative D call TRBD1 (5 bases). The CDR3 has 16 residues. The germline CDR1 and CDR2 sequences are LNHDA and SQIVND (reference sequence). V was clipped by 2 bases and J by 3 bases, with 14 bases between them. In nucleotides, the CDR3 is TGTGCCAGTAGTATAAGTCAGGGTGAGGACTACAATGAGCAGTTCTTC. Protein sequence: CASSISQGEDYNEQFF.

The J gene is TRBJ2-7, the V gene TRBV7-2; 11 bases agree with TRBD2. With V trimmed by 5 bases and J by 7 bases, 10 bases remained unmatched. Germline CDR1 and CDR2: SGHTA and FQGNSA. The CDR3 extends over 15 amino acids. The CDR3 nucleotides are TGTGCCAGCAGCACCCCTAGCGGGGGGACTGGAGAGCAGTACTTC. It translates to CASSTPSGGTGEQYF.

J is TRBJ1-1 and V is TRBV30, with D hard to call. The V end was cut by 4 bases, the J end by 1 base, with 4 bases between. The CDR3 length is 11 residues. Germline V gene sequence: CDR1 GTSNPN, CDR2 SVGIG (reference sequence). The CDR3 DNA is TGTGCCTGGATTCGGAACACTGAAGCTTTCTTT. Its protein is CAWIRNTEAFF.

This clone has a handful of counts. The CDR3 sequence is CASSLLAGASEQYF. The CDR3 DNA reads as TGTGCCAGCAGTTTACTAGCGGGAGCCTCCGAGCAGTACTTC. The rearrangement uses TRBV6-5 and TRBJ2-7; 11 nucleotides match TRBD2. Germline trimming cut 4 bases from V and 6 bases from J; bases unmatched to any gene: 5. CDR3 length equals 14 residues. The germline V gene encodes CDR1 MNHEY and CDR2 SVGAGI.

The chain employs TRBV18 and TRBJ2-3; D may be TRBD2 (6 bases). V was shortened by 3 bases and J by 5 bases, with 15 bases between the two germline ends. The CDR3 is 15 amino acids. CDR1 and CDR2 (germline): KGHSH, LQKENI. As DNA, the CDR3 is TGTGCCAGCTCACCGGGACTTGAGTCCTTAGATACGCAGTATTTT. Its protein product is CASSPGLESLDTQYF.

The chain joins TRBV5-5 to TRBJ1-5; D is unresolved. This CDR3 spans 15 amino acids. Germline V gene sequence: CDR1 SGHKS, CDR2 YYEKEE (reference sequence). The germline V and J ends were trimmed by 4 bases and 5 bases, with 16 bases remaining between them. CDR3 nucleotide sequence: TGTGCCAGCAGCCCTCTAGCAGGTGATCATCAGCCCCAGCATTTT. Amino acid sequence: CASSPLAGDHQPQHF. The whole variable domain, remainder taken from reference TRBV5-5 and TRBJ1-5, is DAGVTQSPTHLIKTRGQQVTLRCSPISGHKSVSWYQQVLGQGPQFIFQYYEKEERGRGNFPDRFSARQFPNYSSELNVNALLLGDSALYLCASSPLAGDHQPQHFGDGTRLSIL.

V and J are TRBV7-2 and TRBJ2-1; D is ambiguous. Trimming stripped 5 bases from V and 15 bases from J, with 20 bases between. The germline CDR1 and CDR2 sequences are SGHTA and FQGNSA. The CDR3 extends over 13 amino acids. The CDR3 DNA follows: TGTGCCAGCAGCCAAAGCTGGCAGGATCCACTGTTCTTC. Its translation: CASSQSWQDPLFF.

The gene calls are TRBV9 and TRBJ1-5; D is possibly TRBD1 (5 bases). This CDR3 has 15 residues. In germline, CDR1 is SGDLS, CDR2 YYNGEE. Deletions cut 0 bases from V and 10 bases from J, with 17 bases between. CDR3 bases: TGTGCCAGCAGCGTAGAGGGTGGGGGGTTTGAACCCCAGCATTTT. It specifies CASSVEGGGFEPQHF.

The chain joins TRBV6-5 to TRBJ1-1, with D perhaps TRBD1 (5 bases). The germline V gene has CDR1 MNHEY and CDR2 SVGAGI. The V end lost 7 bases, the J end lost 5 bases, and 17 bases lay between the germline ends. This CDR3 has 14 residues. CDR3 sequence reads: CASIEGPRETEAFF. DNA for the CDR3: TGTGCCAGCATAGAGGGGCCGCGGGAGACTGAAGCTTTCTTT.

The V gene is TRBV4-1, the J gene TRBJ1-5; D gene ambiguous. Germline V gene data show CDR1 as MGHRA and CDR2 as YSYEKL. The CDR3 totals 15 residues. Trimming pared 4 bases from V and 5 bases from J, leaving 15 bases between. CDR3 coding DNA: TGCGCCAGCAGCCTCGACTCATCGCCAGATCAGCCCCAGCATTTT. Amino acids: CASSLDSSPDQPQHF.

The rearrangement links TRBV7-2 to TRBJ2-5, with D uncertain. V was shortened by 4 bases and J by 5 bases, with 11 bases between the two germline ends. Germline V gene sequence: CDR1 SGHTA, CDR2 FQGNSA. The CDR3 is 13 amino acids. For the CDR3, the DNA is TGTGCCAGCAGCTATTCTTATCGGGAGACCCAGTACTTC. Encoded protein: CASSYSYRETQYF.

This clone was counted once. This sequence joins TRBV18 and TRBJ1-5, with D possibly being TRBD1 (5 bases). Trimming cost V 3 bases and J 7 bases, with 16 bases left between them. The CDR3 loop spans 15 amino acids. CDR1 and CDR2 from the germline V gene are KGHSH and LQKENI. CDR3 nucleotides: TGTGCCAGCTCACCGGAAAGCTACACAGGACAGCCCCAGCATTTT. It is translated as CASSPESYTGQPQHF. Looking up the rest from reference TRBV18 and TRBJ1-5 gives the full variable domain: NAGVMQNPRHLVRRRGQEARLRCSPMKGHSHVYWYRQLPEEGLKFMVYLQKENIIDESGMPKERFSAEFPKEGPSILRIQQVVRGDSAAYFCASSPESYTGQPQHFGDGTRLSIL.

The chain joins TRBV14 to TRBJ2-1; weak D call: TRBD1 (6 bases). This CDR3 region has 21 residues. The ends were cut back, 3 bases at V and 4 bases at J, with 31 bases in the middle. Per germline, CDR1 SGHDN and CDR2 FVKESK. CDR3 DNA sequence: TGTGCCAGCAGCCATAGCACGGACAGCCTATTTTTTTTGGGGTTTTACAATGAGCAGTTCTTC. Amino acids: CASSHSTDSLFFLGFYNEQFF.

The genes are TRBV11-2 and TRBJ1-3; D is ambiguous. V lost 1 base to trimming and J lost 2 bases, with 6 bases between them. Germline CDR1 and CDR2: SGHAT and FQNNGV. This CDR3 comprises 14 residues. CDR3 DNA sequence: TGTGCCAGCAGCTTAGTATTAACTGGAAACACCATATATTTT. Its protein is CASSLVLTGNTIYF.